The sequence of this T cell receptor beta chain was determined in a study of CD8 T cells in Susac syndrome. Germline loops: CDR1 LGHNA, CDR2 YSLEER. The trim removed 4 bases at V and 5 bases at J, leaving 5 bases unmatched. This CDR3 contains 16 residues. The RNA, 0.5 to 1 ug, was put through reverse transcription using random hexamers. TCRdb re-derived calls from the immunoSEQ multiplex PCR reads in MiXCR, one entry per CDR3 protein. Counted here are about 210,000 distinct CDR3 sequences, 85% to 95% occurring once; the ten biggest clones make up over 0.15%. This clonotype has only a few counts. The chain joins TRBV4-3 to TRBJ2-1; 13 bases match TRBD2. The clonotype comes from a human donor with Susac syndrome. Sequenced input: CD4+ T cells from PBMCs. The CDR3 spells CASSRRLAGGHNEQFF. DNA for the CDR3: TGCGCCAGCAGCCGCAGACTAGCGGGGGGACACAATGAGCAGTTCTTC.